This is a list of T cell receptor beta chains from one sample in a study of regulatory T cells in long-lasting Graves disease. A single record per CDR3 protein comes from TCRdb applying MiXCR to the multiplex PCR reads. The sample contains hundreds of thousands of distinct CDR3 sequences, 14% to 15% of which appear only once. The sample was also reused in another study, on T cells in Graves' hyperthyroidism and ophthalmopathy.

Material: peripheral blood mononuclear cells (PBMCs), obtained at new diagnosis, from a patient treated with antithyroid drugs. These receptor sequences come from a woman aged 40 to 49 with Graves disease. Both conserved end residues are part of each CDR3. D genes are given only for firm matches. Only some rows state a clone size, as once, few, many or a class for expanded clones.

d_call,j_call,clone_size,v_call,cdr3_aa,cdr3_nt
TRBD2,TRBJ2-7,many,TRBV18,CASSTTSGYEQYF,TGTGCCAGCTCAACGACTAGCGGATACGAGCAGTACTTC
TRBD2,TRBJ2-7,few,TRBV6-1,CASRALAGVSYEQYF,TGTGCCAGCAGAGCCCTAGCGGGAGTATCCTACGAGCAGTACTTC
TRBD1,TRBJ1-2,many,TRBV5-1,CASSFTGDKDYGYTF,TGCGCCAGCAGCTTTACAGGGGACAAGGACTATGGCTACACCTTC
NA,TRBJ1-3,many,TRBV3-1,CASSPDNSGNTIYF,TGTGCCAGCAGCCCAGACAACTCTGGAAACACCATATATTTT
TRBD2,TRBJ2-1,NA,TRBV7-9,CASSLGTSGSIAYNEQFF,TGTGCCAGCAGCTTAGGGACTAGCGGGAGCATAGCCTACAATGAGCAGTTCTTC
NA,TRBJ1-3,many,TRBV28,CASSLGLSSGNTIYF,TGTGCCAGCAGTTTAGGGCTTAGTTCTGGAAACACCATATATTTT
TRBD1,TRBJ1-4,many,TRBV5-1,CASNTGGSNEKLFF,TGCGCCAGCAATACAGGGGGTTCAAATGAAAAACTGTTTTTT
NA,TRBJ2-7,few,TRBV6-1,CASSEGLTLGEQYF,TGTGCCAGCAGTGAGGGATTGACGCTTGGAGAGCAGTACTTC
NA,TRBJ1-2,NA,TRBV7-9,CASSLAGGRANYGYTF,TGTGCCAGCAGCTTAGCGGGGGGCAGGGCTAACTATGGCTACACCTTC
NA,TRBJ2-1,few,TRBV5-1,CASVGEGAGEQFF,TGCGCCAGCGTAGGGGAGGGGGCTGGTGAGCAGTTCTTC
NA,TRBJ2-1,NA,TRBV4-1,CASSPEGREQFF,TGCGCCAGCAGCCCAGAAGGCCGGGAGCAGTTCTTC
NA,TRBJ2-1,many,TRBV6-5,CASSYSKSAQSRGEQFF,TGTGCCAGCAGTTACTCGAAGTCAGCCCAATCGAGGGGTGAGCAGTTCTTC
TRBD1,TRBJ1-1,many,TRBV20-1,CSASPNPGTGTAFF,TGCAGTGCTAGCCCGAACCCCGGGACAGGGACCGCTTTCTTT
NA,TRBJ2-2,many,TRBV27,CASTSPTGELFF,TGTGCCAGCACCTCGCCCACCGGGGAGCTGTTTTTT
NA,TRBJ2-4,many,TRBV7-9,CASSPFPGAQNIQYF,TGTGCCAGCAGTCCCTTCCCTGGCGCCCAAAACATTCAGTACTTC
TRBD2,TRBJ2-1,few,TRBV20-1,CSAQGGSAYNEQFF,TGCAGTGCCCAAGGCGGGAGCGCCTACAATGAGCAGTTCTTC
TRBD2,TRBJ2-3,many,TRBV27,CASSLSGIYTDTQYF,TGTGCCAGCAGTCTTAGCGGGATCTACACAGATACGCAGTATTTT
NA,TRBJ1-5,few,TRBV6-1,CASRPLRGGDPGNQPQHF,TGTGCCAGCAGACCCCTGCGTGGCGGGGACCCTGGCAATCAGCCCCAGCATTTT
TRBD1,TRBJ1-2,many,TRBV28,CASSSGTGRFHYGYTF,TGTGCCAGCAGTTCCGGGACAGGACGATTTCACTATGGCTACACCTTC
NA,TRBJ2-3,many,TRBV18,CASSPPFLGSTDTQYF,TGTGCCAGCTCACCACCATTTCTAGGTAGCACAGATACGCAGTATTTT
NA,TRBJ1-5,NA,TRBV6-2/TRBV6-3,CASSYSGGGSNQPQHF,TGTGCCAGCAGTTACTCGGGAGGGGGAAGCAATCAGCCCCAGCATTTT
NA,TRBJ1-5,many,TRBV18,CASSLRGGQPQHF,TGTGCCAGCTCACTACGCGGCGGTCAGCCCCAGCATTTT
TRBD2,TRBJ2-5,many,TRBV5-6,CASSLGLAGGGAQYF,TGTGCCAGCAGCTTGGGACTAGCGGGAGGTGGGGCCCAGTACTTC
NA,TRBJ1-5,many,TRBV2,CASRTGGNSNQPQHF,TGTGCCAGCAGAACGGGTGGGAATAGCAATCAGCCCCAGCATTTT
TRBD1,TRBJ2-3,NA,TRBV19,CASSLQGGHDTQYF,TGTGCCAGTAGTTTACAGGGGGGCCACGATACGCAGTATTTT
NA,TRBJ2-1,many,TRBV28,CASSLSHGLGGEQFF,TGTGCCAGCAGTTTATCCCACGGACTAGGGGGTGAGCAGTTCTTC
NA,TRBJ2-2,few,TRBV6-1,CASSTTRGRTGELFF,TGTGCCAGCAGTACGACCAGGGGGAGGACCGGGGAGCTGTTTTTT
TRBD2,TRBJ2-1,NA,TRBV12-3/TRBV12-4,CASSGAEAGGLYNEQFF,TGTGCCAGCAGTGGGGCGGAGGCGGGAGGGCTCTACAATGAGCAGTTCTTC
NA,TRBJ1-1,few,TRBV27,CASSKKTVLNTEAFF,TGTGCCAGCAGCAAAAAAACAGTCCTGAACACTGAAGCTTTCTTT
NA,TRBJ1-1,NA,TRBV18,CASSPPGHRNTEAFF,TGTGCCAGCTCACCACCCGGACACAGGAACACTGAAGCTTTCTTT
NA,TRBJ1-2,many,TRBV5-5,CASSPGTRPTLYGYTF,TGTGCCAGCAGCCCGGGGACACGCCCAACCCTCTATGGCTACACCTTC